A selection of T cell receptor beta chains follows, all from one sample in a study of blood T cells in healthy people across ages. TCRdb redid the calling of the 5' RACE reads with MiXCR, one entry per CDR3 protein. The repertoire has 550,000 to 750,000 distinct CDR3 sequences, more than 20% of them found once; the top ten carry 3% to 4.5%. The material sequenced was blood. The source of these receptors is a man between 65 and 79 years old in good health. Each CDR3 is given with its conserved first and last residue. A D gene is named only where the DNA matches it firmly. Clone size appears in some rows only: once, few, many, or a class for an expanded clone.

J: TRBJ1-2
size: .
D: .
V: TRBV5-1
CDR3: CASSLTTDYGYTF
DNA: TGCGCCAGCAGCTTGACGACAGACTATGGCTACACCTTC

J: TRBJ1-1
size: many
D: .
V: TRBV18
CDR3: CASSPGQNTEAFF
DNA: TGCGCCAGCAGTCCCGGACAGAACACTGAAGCTTTCTTT

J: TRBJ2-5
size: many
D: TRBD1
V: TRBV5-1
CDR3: CASSLGTGGEETQYF
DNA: TGTGCTAGCAGCTTAGGGACAGGGGGCGAAGAGACCCAGTACTTC

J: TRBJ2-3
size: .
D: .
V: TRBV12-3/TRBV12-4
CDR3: CASSLADYTDTQYF
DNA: TGTGCCAGCAGTTTAGCGGATTACACAGATACGCAGTATTTT

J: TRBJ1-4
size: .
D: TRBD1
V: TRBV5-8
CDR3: CASSPPRDRDREKLFF
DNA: TGTGCCAGCAGCCCCCCTCGGGACAGGGACCGAGAAAAACTGTTTTTT

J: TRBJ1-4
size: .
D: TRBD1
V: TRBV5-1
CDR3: CASSTGQGGLEKLFF
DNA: TGCGCCAGCAGCACCGGACAGGGAGGATTGGAAAAACTGTTTTTT

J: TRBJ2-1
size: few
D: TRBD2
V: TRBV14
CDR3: CASSQDKLTGTSGRTLSSYNEQFF
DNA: TGTGCCAGCAGCCAAGATAAGCTAACCGGGACTAGCGGGAGAACCCTAAGCTCCTACAATGAGCAGTTCTTC

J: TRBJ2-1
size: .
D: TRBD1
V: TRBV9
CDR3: CASSVVPGGAYNEQFF
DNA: TGTGCCAGCAGCGTTGTACCAGGGGGCGCGTACAATGAGCAGTTCTTC

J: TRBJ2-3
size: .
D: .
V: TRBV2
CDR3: CASSDPGFDTQFF
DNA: TGTGCCAGCAGTGACCCCGGGTTCGATACGCAGTTTTTT

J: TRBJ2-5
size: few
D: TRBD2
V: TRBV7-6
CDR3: CASSESAGGALQETQYF
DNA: TGTGCCAGCAGCGAATCGGCGGGAGGGGCCCTCCAAGAGACCCAGTACTTC

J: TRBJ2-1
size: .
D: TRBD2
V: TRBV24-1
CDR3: CATSRASGTTDEQFF
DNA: TGTGCCACCAGTAGGGCTAGCGGGACCACCGATGAGCAGTTCTTC

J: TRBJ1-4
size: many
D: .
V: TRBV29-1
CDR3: CSVEDAGTNEKLFF
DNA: TGCAGCGTTGAAGACGCGGGAACTAATGAAAAACTGTTTTTT

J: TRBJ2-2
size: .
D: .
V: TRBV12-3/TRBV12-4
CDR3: CASSPRGGAVGELFF
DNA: TGTGCCAGCAGTCCCAGGGGGGGCGCGGTCGGGGAGCTGTTTTTT

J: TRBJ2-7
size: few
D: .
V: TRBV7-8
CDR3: CASSLMIYEQYF
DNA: TGTGCCAGCAGCTTAATGATCTACGAGCAGTACTTC

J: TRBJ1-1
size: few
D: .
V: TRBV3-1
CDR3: CASSQGRAPRNTEAFF
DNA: TGTGCCAGCAGCCAAGGGAGGGCTCCGAGGAACACTGAAGCTTTCTTT

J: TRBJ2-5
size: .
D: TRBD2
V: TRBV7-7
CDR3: CASQTSGQETQYF
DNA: TGTGCTAGCCAAACTAGCGGACAAGAGACCCAGTACTTC

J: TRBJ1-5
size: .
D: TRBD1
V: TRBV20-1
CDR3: CSASGTGGNQPQHF
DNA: TGCAGTGCTAGCGGAACAGGGGGCAATCAGCCCCAGCATTTT

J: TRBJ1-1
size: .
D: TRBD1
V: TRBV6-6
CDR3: CASRIPGQGAAEAFF
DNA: TGTGCCAGCAGAATTCCGGGACAGGGGGCTGCTGAAGCTTTCTTT

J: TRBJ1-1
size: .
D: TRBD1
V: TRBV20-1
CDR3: CSAMDRPNTEAFF
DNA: TGCAGCGCCATGGACAGGCCTAACACTGAAGCTTTCTTT

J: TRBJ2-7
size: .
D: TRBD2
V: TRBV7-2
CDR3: CASSLETFGGGAYEQYF
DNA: TGTGCCAGCAGCTTAGAGACTTTTGGCGGGGGGGCTTACGAGCAGTACTTC

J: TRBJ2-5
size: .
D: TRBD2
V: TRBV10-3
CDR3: CAISDPTSGWQETQYF
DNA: TGTGCCATCAGTGACCCCACTAGCGGGTGGCAAGAGACCCAGTACTTC

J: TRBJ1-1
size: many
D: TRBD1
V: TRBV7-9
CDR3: CASSLTGTNTEAFF
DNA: TGTGCCAGCAGCTTGACAGGGACGAACACTGAAGCTTTCTTT

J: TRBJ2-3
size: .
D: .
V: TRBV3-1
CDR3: CASSQGGDPDTQYF
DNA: TGTGCCAGCAGCCAAGGGGGAGACCCAGATACGCAGTATTTT

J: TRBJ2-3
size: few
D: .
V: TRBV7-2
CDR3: CASSLYASTDTQYF
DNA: TGTGCCAGCAGCTTATATGCGAGCACAGATACGCAGTATTTT

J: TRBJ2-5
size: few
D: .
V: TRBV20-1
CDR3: CSVLHQETQYF
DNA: TGCAGTGTTTTACATCAAGAGACCCAGTACTTC

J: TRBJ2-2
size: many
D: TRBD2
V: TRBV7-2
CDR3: CASSLAVSGSHHTGELFF
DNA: TGTGCCAGCAGCTTAGCTGTTAGCGGGAGTCATCACACCGGGGAGCTGTTTTTT

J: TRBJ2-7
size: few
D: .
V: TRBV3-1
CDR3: CASSHSGTPYEQYF
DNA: TGTGCCAGCAGCCACTCCGGGACTCCCTACGAGCAGTACTTC

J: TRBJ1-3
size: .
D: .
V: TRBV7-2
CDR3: CASSLAAGNTIYF
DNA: TGTGCCAGCAGCTTAGCTGCTGGAAACACCATATATTTT

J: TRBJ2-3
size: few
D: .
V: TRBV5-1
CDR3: CASSFRREAGSTDTQYF
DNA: TGCGCCAGCAGCTTCAGGCGTGAGGCGGGTAGCACAGATACGCAGTATTTT

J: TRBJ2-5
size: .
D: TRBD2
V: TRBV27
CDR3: CARKGLALQETQYF
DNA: TGTGCCCGTAAGGGACTAGCATTACAAGAGACCCAGTACTTC

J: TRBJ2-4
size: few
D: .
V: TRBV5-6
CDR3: CASSLGQSVGKNIQYF
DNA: TGTGCCAGCAGCTTGGGGCAGTCCGTAGGGAAAAACATTCAGTACTTC

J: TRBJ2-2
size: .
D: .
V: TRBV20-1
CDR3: CSASRLVGTGELFF
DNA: TGCAGTGCTAGTCGGCTAGTTGGCACCGGGGAGCTGTTTTTT

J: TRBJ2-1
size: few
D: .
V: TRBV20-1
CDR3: CSASPVYHEQFF
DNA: TGCAGTGCTAGCCCAGTGTATCATGAGCAGTTCTTC

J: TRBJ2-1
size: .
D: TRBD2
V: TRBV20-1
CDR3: CSASPRTSGNNEQFF
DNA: TGCAGTGCGTCCCCCCGGACTAGCGGTAACAATGAGCAGTTCTTC

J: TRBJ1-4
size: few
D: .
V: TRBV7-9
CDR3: CASSAGYTTNEKLFF
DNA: TGTGCCAGCAGCGCGGGGTATACAACTAATGAAAAACTGTTTTTT

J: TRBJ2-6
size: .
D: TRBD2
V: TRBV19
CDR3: CASSNRLAGSSGANVLTF
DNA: TGTGCCAGTAGTAACCGACTAGCGGGAAGCTCTGGGGCCAACGTCCTGACTTTC

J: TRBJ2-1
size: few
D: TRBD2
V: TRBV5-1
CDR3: CASSCGTSGNRSYNEQFF
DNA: TGCGCCAGCAGCTGCGGGACTAGCGGGAACCGCTCCTACAATGAGCAGTTCTTC

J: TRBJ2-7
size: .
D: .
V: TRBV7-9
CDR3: CASSADAYEQYF
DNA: TGTGCCAGCAGCGCGGACGCCTACGAGCAGTACTTC

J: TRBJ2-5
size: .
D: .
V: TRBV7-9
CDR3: CASSLIAGKETQYF
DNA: TGTGCCAGCAGCTTAATCGCCGGGAAGGAGACCCAGTACTTC

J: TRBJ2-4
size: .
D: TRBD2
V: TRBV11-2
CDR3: CASSLIVASGAKNIQYF
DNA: TGTGCCAGCAGCCTCATAGTGGCTAGCGGAGCCAAAAACATTCAGTACTTC

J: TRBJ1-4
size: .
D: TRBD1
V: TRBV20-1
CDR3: CSAIDRGRYEKLFF
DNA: TGCAGTGCTATAGACAGGGGGCGGTATGAAAAACTGTTTTTT

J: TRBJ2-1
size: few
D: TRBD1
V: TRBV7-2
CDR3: CASSRRDRDYEQFF
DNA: TGTGCCAGCAGCCGCCGGGACAGGGACTATGAGCAGTTCTTC

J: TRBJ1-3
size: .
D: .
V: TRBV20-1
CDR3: CSARDIEEKAIYF
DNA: TGCAGTGCTAGAGATATAGAGGAAAAGGCCATATATTTT

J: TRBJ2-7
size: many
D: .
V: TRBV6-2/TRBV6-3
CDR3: CASSAPLDLAFLREQYF
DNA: TGTGCCAGCAGCGCCCCTCTAGACCTGGCTTTCCTACGCGAGCAGTACTTC

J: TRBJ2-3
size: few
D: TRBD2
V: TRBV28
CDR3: CASSPSGLAFGTQYF
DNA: TGTGCCAGCAGTCCGTCGGGACTAGCTTTCGGTACGCAGTATTTT

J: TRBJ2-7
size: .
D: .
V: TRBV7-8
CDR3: CASSFTGVGEQHF
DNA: TGTGCCAGCAGCTTTACGGGAGTGGGTGAGCAGCACTTC

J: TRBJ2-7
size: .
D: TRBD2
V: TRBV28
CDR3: CASSFLRQGDPKGLAARSHEQYF
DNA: TGTGCCAGCAGCTTTCTACGACAGGGCGACCCAAAGGGACTAGCGGCCCGATCGCACGAGCAGTACTTC

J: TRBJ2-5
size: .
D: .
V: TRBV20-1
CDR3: CSARDPRLVGTQYF
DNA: TGCAGTGCTAGAGATCCGCGACTAGTCGGGACCCAGTACTTC

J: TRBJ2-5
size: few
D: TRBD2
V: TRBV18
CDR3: CASSSGGGTETQYF
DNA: TGTGCCAGCTCTTCCGGCGGGGGTACAGAGACCCAGTACTTC

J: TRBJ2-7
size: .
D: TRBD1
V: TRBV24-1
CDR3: CATSDFSGTGGYEQYF
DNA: TGTGCCACCAGTGATTTCTCCGGGACAGGGGGCTACGAGCAGTACTTC

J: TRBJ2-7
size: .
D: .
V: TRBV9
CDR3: CASSLSDSSYEQYF
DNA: TGTGCCAGCAGCCTAAGCGACAGCTCCTACGAGCAGTACTTC

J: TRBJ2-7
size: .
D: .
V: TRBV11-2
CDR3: CASSSDRSFYEQYF
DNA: TGTGCCAGCAGCTCGGACAGATCTTTCTACGAGCAGTACTTC

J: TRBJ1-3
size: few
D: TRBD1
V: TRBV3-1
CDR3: CASSQGTGDGNTIYF
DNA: TGTGCCAGCAGCCAAGGGACAGGGGATGGAAACACCATATATTTT

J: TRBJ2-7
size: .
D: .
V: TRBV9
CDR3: CASSPRMGIDEQYF
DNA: TGTGCCAGCAGCCCGAGAATGGGGATCGACGAGCAGTACTTC

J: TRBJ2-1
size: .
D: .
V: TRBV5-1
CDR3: CASSRAANYYNEQFF
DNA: TGCGCCAGCAGCAGGGCCGCCAACTATTACAATGAGCAGTTCTTC

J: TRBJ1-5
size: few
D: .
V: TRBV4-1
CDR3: CASSRGFLGDNQPQHF
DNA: TGCGCCAGCAGCCGAGGATTCCTCGGGGACAATCAGCCCCAGCATTTT

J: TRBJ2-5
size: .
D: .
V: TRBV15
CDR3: CATSRGGGQETQYF
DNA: TGTGCCACCAGCAGAGGTGGCGGACAAGAGACCCAGTACTTC

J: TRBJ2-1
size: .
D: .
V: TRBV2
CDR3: CASGRSSVNEQFF
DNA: TGTGCCAGCGGCCGGTCTAGCGTTAATGAGCAGTTCTTC